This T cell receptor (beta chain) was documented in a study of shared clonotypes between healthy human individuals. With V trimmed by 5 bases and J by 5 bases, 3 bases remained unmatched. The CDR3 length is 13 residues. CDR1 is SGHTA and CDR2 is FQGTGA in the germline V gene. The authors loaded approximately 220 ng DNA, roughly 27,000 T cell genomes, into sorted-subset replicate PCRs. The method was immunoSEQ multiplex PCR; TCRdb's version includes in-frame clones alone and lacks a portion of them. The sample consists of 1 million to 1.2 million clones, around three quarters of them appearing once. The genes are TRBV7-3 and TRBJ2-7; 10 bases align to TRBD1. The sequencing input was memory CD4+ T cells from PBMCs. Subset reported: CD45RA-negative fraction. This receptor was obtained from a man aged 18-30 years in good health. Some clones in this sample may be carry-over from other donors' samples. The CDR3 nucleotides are TGTGCCAGCAGCCCGACAGGGGGCGACGAGCAGTACTTC. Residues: CASSPTGGDEQYF.